This T cell receptor beta chain was documented in a study of T cells in Graves' hyperthyroidism and ophthalmopathy. In the study overall: At the time of initial diagnosis and before any treatment, peripheral blood was collected. Study-wide findings and caveats: It was a median approximately 6 months before onset that the model predicted ophthalmopathy.

This clonotype was counted ten times or more. The antigen remains unidentified. Uncontrolled infections, other autoimmune diseases, pregnancy or lactation led to exclusion of patients. Using RNA transcripts as the source, TCR beta CDR3 regions were amplified. Using the HTBI primer set, a first-round RT-PCR was run on the TCR CDR3. Each CDR3 protein is one row after TCRdb ran MiXCR on the multiplex PCR reads. Of about 500,000 distinct CDR3 sequences in the sample, about 15% were seen once. Sequencing was done on a sample of blood. The TCR originated in a woman in her 30s with Graves' ophthalmopathy.

CDR3 coding DNA: TGTGCCAGCAGCCGAAGGCTGGGCACTGAAGCTTTCTTT. Its protein is CASSRRLGTEAFF. The genes are TRBV7-2 and TRBJ1-1, with D unclear. This CDR3 has 13 amino acids. Germline lookup yields CDR1 SGHTA and CDR2 FQGNSA. V dropped 5 bases and J dropped 4 bases, with 11 bases sitting between them.